This T cell receptor beta chain came from a study of blood T cell repertoires in COVID-19 (dated by TCRdb to the early 2020s). With respect to the entire study: The collaborator samples originated in the United States, Italy and Spain and spanned the acute and convalescent phases of COVID-19. The material from the prospective study consisted of cDNA or gDNA derived from T cells, B-cell-depleted T cells, or PBMCs. The dataset comprised deeply sampled blood TCRbeta repertoires from subjects exposed to, actively infected with, or recovered from COVID-19. The repertoires were released in a freely available public database intended as a resource for research on the immune response to SARS-CoV-2. The samples were drawn from two sources: the first 160 participants of the ongoing ImmuneRACE study, and approximately 1,300 subjects contributed by 6 global collaborators. Nearly every sample came with metadata listing a de-identified subject ID, COVID-19 status, age in years and sex. Where HLA class I and class II types were available, the types were taken from metadata supplied by the sample provider, not from assay-based typing. Summary of the overall study and its limitations: The quantity of clinical and demographic metadata differed by source and by participant and was supplied without curation.

TCRbeta CDR3 regions were amplified from genomic DNA using the immunoSEQ Assay, a bias-controlled multiplex PCR. As for how the authors treated the data: Within the assay, amplification of reference gene primers was used to estimate how many nucleated cells each sample contained. To quantify the absolute abundance of each unique TCRbeta CDR3 rearrangement, sequence reads were collapsed and filtered. For each sample, productive Simpson clonality was calculated as the square root of Simpson's diversity index across productive rearrangements. This immuneACCESS table, as held by TCRdb, lists in-frame sequences with V and J called but not all clones. Of the missing ones, under half trace to an unresolved V gene in checked studies; the others have no known cause. V, J and clone size were drawn from that table, and D and trimming were deduced from the DNA. This sample lists under 150,000 clones; 75% to 90% were detected once. Around 8% of the sample belongs to the ten largest clones.

Each collaborating institution followed its own protocols to collect whole blood in K2EDTA tubes. Collaborator samples were shipped for TCRbeta analysis as frozen whole blood, isolated PBMCs, or DNA extracted from either sample type. As for this clone: Its antigen remains unidentified. No DNA is shown, since the ends of the CDR3 on it are uncertain; the CDR3 is the one TCRdb lists.

From a lookup of the germline V gene, CDR1 and CDR2 are SNHLY and FYNNEI. The CDR3 starts with the cysteine, ends with the phenylalanine, and has 13 residues. The sequenced sample was peripheral blood. This sequence was found in a woman in her thirties or forties with acute or convalescent COVID-19. The chain employs TRBV2 and TRBJ1-2; TRBD1, the table's D call, lacks a check against the DNA. CDR3 protein: CASILEQDRGYTF.